The 5 T cell receptor beta chains below all came from one sample that was sequenced in a study of shared clonotypes between healthy human individuals. This table comes from immunoSEQ multiplex PCR, and its TCRdb copy is limited to in-frame clones, with some not included. The table has about 2,100,000 clones, about 93% seen once. Naivety among CD8 cells was defined by CD45RO negativity and positive CCR7 selection, thereby excluding terminally differentiated effector memory CD45RA+ cells. Sequencing was done on a sample of naive CD8+ T cells from PBMCs. The receptors shown here come from a young man in good health. Some clones in this sample may be carry-over from other donors' samples.

A remark on this clone: In the same sample, other DNA sequences code for this CDR3. The V and J genes are TRBV9 and TRBJ2-3, with 8 bases identical to TRBD2. The CDR3 is 15 amino acids. V was clipped by 1 base and J by 2 bases; unmatched bases: 3. Germline V gene lookup returns CDR1 SGDLS and CDR2 YYNGEE. CDR3 DNA: TGTGCCAGCAGCGTAAGCGGGAGAGCCACAGATACGCAGTATTTT. This encodes CASSVSGRATDTQYF. The whole variable domain, remainder taken from reference TRBV9 and TRBJ2-3, is DSGVTQTPKHLITATGQRVTLRCSPRSGDLSVYWYQQSLDQGLQFLIQYYNGEERAKGNILERFSAQQFPDLHSELNLSSLELGDSALYFCASSVSGRATDTQYFGPGTRLTVL.

This rearrangement joins TRBV18 to TRBJ2-2; 9 nucleotides line up with TRBD2. This CDR3 region has 17 residues. Trimming at V came to 2 bases and at J to 0 bases, leaving 4 bases not matched to a gene. Germline V gene sequence: CDR1 KGHSH, CDR2 LQKENI. The CDR3 reads CASSPSREGSNTGELFF. The CDR3 DNA reads TGTGCCAGCTCACCATCGCGGGAGGGTTCGAACACCGGGGAGCTGTTTTTT. The full variable domain, rest sourced from reference TRBV18 and TRBJ2-2, is NAGVMQNPRHLVRRRGQEARLRCSPMKGHSHVYWYRQLPEEGLKFMVYLQKENIIDESGMPKERFSAEFPKEGPSILRIQQVVRGDSAAYFCASSPSREGSNTGELFFGEGSRLTVL.

The genes are TRBV10-3 and TRBJ1-4; D gene ambiguous. CDR3 size: 16 residues. Germline values: CDR1 ENHRY, CDR2 SYGVKD. The germline V and J ends were trimmed by 4 bases and 1 base, with 13 bases remaining between them. The CDR3 DNA reads as TGTGCCATCAGTGCCGAGGCCAAGGGAACTAATGAAAAACTGTTTTTT. This codes for CAISAEAKGTNEKLFF.

This rearrangement joins TRBV14 to TRBJ2-4, with 8 nucleotides matching TRBD2. Germline values: CDR1 SGHDN, CDR2 FVKESK. J was trimmed by 13 bases and V by 0 bases; bases with no gene match: 8. The CDR3 length is 14 residues. The CDR3 sequence: CASSQDRGGWGQYF. The CDR3 DNA reads TGTGCCAGCAGCCAAGATCGGGGGGGCTGGGGACAGTACTTC.

The chain carries TRBV5-5 and TRBJ2-3, with D hard to call. Trimming cost V 4 bases and J 4 bases, with 13 bases left between them. The CDR3 runs to 14 residues. The germline V gene has CDR1 SGHKS and CDR2 YYEKEE (reference sequence). CDR3 sequence (DNA): TGTGCCAGCAGCCCTTCCTTCCGACCAGATACGCAGTATTTT. The encoded protein is CASSPSFRPDTQYF.